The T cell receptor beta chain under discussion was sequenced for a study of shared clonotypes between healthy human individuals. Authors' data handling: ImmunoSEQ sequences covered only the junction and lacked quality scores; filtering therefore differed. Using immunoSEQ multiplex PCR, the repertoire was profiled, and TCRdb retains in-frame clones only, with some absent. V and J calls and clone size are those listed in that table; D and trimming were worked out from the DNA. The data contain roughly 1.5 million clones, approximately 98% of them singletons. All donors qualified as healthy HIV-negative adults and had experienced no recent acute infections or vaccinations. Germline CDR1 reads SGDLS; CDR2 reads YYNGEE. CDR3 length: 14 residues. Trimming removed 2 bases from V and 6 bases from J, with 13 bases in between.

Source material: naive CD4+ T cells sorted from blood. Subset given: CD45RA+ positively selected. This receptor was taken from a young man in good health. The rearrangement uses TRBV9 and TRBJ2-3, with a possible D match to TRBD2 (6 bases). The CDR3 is CASSVGGPGDTQYF. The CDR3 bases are TGTGCCAGCAGCGTGGGAGGCCCGGGGGATACGCAGTATTTT.